The 13 T cell receptor beta chains presented below share a single source sample, sequenced in a study of OX40 agonist ivuxolimab in advanced cancers. Using immunoSEQ multiplex PCR, the repertoire was profiled, and TCRdb retains in-frame clones only, with some absent. The table shows about 80,000 clones, with approximately 84% occurring only once. Material: CD4+ or CD8+ T cells sorted from blood, obtained in a trial of the OX40 agonist ivuxolimab. The receptors were sampled from an adult with an advanced solid tumor such as melanoma, head and neck, liver or kidney cancer.

This clone was picked up one time. This chain uses TRBV10-3 with TRBJ1-5, with TRBD1 as a possible D gene (6 bases). The CDR3 extends over 16 amino acids. CDR1 and CDR2 from the germline V gene are ENHRY and SYGVKD. V was shortened by 10 bases and J by 1 base, with 20 bases between the two germline ends. CDR3 nucleotide sequence: TGTGCCACCACTGAGACACAAGGGGGAAGCAATCAGCCCCAGCATTTT. Its translation: CATTETQGGSNQPQHF.

V gene TRBV5-1 combines with J gene TRBJ2-2; 8 bases fit TRBD2. CDR3 size: 16 residues. Germline loops: CDR1 SGHRS, CDR2 YFSETQ. The V and J ends lost 3 bases and 5 bases, in that order; junction bases with no gene match: 9. The CDR3 nucleotides read TGCGCCAGCAGCTGGGACGGCGCGGGAGGAACCGGGGAGCTGTTTTTT. Translated: CASSWDGAGGTGELFF.

The rearrangement links TRBV10-3 to TRBJ1-1; no firm D call. The V end lost 3 bases, the J end lost 2 bases, and 7 bases lay between the germline ends. The germline V gene has CDR1 ENHRY and CDR2 SYGVKD. This CDR3 region has 13 residues. CDR3 coding DNA: TGTGCCATCAGTGAAAGGCGAAACACTGAAGCTTTCTTT. It translates to CAISERRNTEAFF.

In this sample, this clone turned up many times. V is TRBV7-2 and J is TRBJ2-7; 9 bases map to TRBD2. With V trimmed by 3 bases and J by 4 bases, 4 bases remained unmatched. This CDR3 has 14 amino acids. Germline V lookup: CDR1 SGHTA, CDR2 FQGNSA. CDR3 in DNA: TGTGCCAGCAGCTTCGCTAGCGGGGATTACGAGCAGTACTTC. It translates to CASSFASGDYEQYF.

This clone was seen once. The genes are TRBV19 and TRBJ2-1, with 10 nucleotides matching TRBD1. V trimming: 4 bases; J trimming: 7 bases; junction bases outside the gene matches: 7. CDR1 and CDR2 from the germline V gene are LNHDA and SQIVND (reference sequence). This CDR3 has 15 amino acids. The CDR3 DNA is TGTGCCAGTAGTACCCACCGGACAGGGGGAAATGAGCAGTTCTTC. Translated: CASSTHRTGGNEQFF.

This clone came up a few times. V and J are TRBV6-5 and TRBJ2-2; 10 bases line up with TRBD2. V shed 5 bases and J 3 bases; nucleotides not matched to a gene: 0. This CDR3 has 14 amino acids. Germline V gene sequence: CDR1 MNHEY, CDR2 SVGAGI. The CDR3 sequence is CASSSGRDTGELFF. In DNA form, the CDR3 reads TGTGCCAGCAGTAGCGGGAGGGACACCGGGGAGCTGTTTTTT.

There are a few counts of this clone. V is TRBV6-6 and J is TRBJ2-1; 8 positions match TRBD1. V trimming: 6 bases; J trimming: 0 bases; junction bases outside the gene matches: 4. Germline V gene data show CDR1 as MNHNY and CDR2 as SVGAGI (reference sequence). The CDR3 is 15 residues long. The CDR3 is CASSRDRGSYNEQFF. The CDR3 DNA reads TGTGCCAGCAGCCGCGACAGGGGCTCCTACAATGAGCAGTTCTTC.

This sequence joins TRBV7-6 and TRBJ2-2, with D possibly matching TRBD1 (6 bases). Germline CDR1 is SGHVS and CDR2 is FNYEAQ. CDR3 length: 16 amino acids. V lost 1 base and J 7 bases, leaving 16 bases between the germline ends. The CDR3 sequence: CASSLDSRDNGGELFF. The CDR3 DNA follows: TGTGCCAGCAGCTTAGATAGTCGGGACAACGGCGGGGAGCTGTTTTTT. The whole variable domain, filled in from reference TRBV7-6 and TRBJ2-2, reads GAGVSQSPRYKVTKRGQDVALRCDPISGHVSLYWYRQALGQGPEFLTYFNYEAQQDKSGLPNDRFSAERPEGSISTLTIQRTEQRDSAMYRCASSLDSRDNGGELFFGEGSRLTVL.

This chain joins TRBV6-6 and TRBJ2-7, with TRBD1 as a possible D gene (6 bases). CDR1 is MNHNY and CDR2 is SVGAGI in the germline V gene (reference sequence). This CDR3 comprises 16 residues. V lost 2 bases and J 4 bases, leaving 18 bases between the germline ends. The CDR3: CASSYGSGRTVYEQYF. CDR3 sequence (DNA): TGTGCCAGCAGTTACGGTTCGGGGCGGACAGTTTACGAGCAGTACTTC.

The sample holds one count of this clone. The chain is built from TRBV5-1 and TRBJ2-5; 7 nucleotides agree with TRBD2. V lost 2 bases, J lost 5 bases, and 6 bases stayed unmatched. The CDR3 covers 14 residues. Germline V gene sequence: CDR1 SGHRS, CDR2 YFSETQ. The CDR3 DNA sequence: TGCGCCAGCAGCTTAGGCGGGAGCGGCGAGACCCAGTACTTC. Its translation: CASSLGGSGETQYF.

The V gene is TRBV5-1, the J gene TRBJ2-3, with 9 bases aligning to TRBD1. Per germline, CDR1 SGHRS and CDR2 YFSETQ. CDR3 length: 15 residues. The V and J ends lost 4 bases and 5 bases, in that order; junction bases with no gene match: 8. CDR3 loop: CASSPDRGRGDTQYF. The CDR3 nucleotides read TGCGCCAGCAGCCCGGACAGGGGAAGGGGAGATACGCAGTATTTT.

The chain uses TRBV5-1 and TRBJ2-7; TRBD2 matches at 8 bases. This CDR3 comprises 16 residues. CDR1 and CDR2 (germline): SGHRS, YFSETQ. With 6 bases clipped from V and 0 bases from J, the junction kept 11 bases outside the gene matches. CDR3 coding DNA: TGCGCCAGCACCCCAGCGGGAGCGGGGAGCTCCTACGAGCAGTACTTC. Translation: CASTPAGAGSSYEQYF.

The chain carries TRBV5-4 and TRBJ2-7; 12 bases are shared with TRBD2. V lost 0 bases and J lost 6; bases outside the gene matches: 1. In germline, CDR1 is SGHNT, CDR2 YYREEE (reference sequence). The CDR3 has 14 residues. Written as DNA, the CDR3 is TGTGCCAGCAGCTTGGGGACTAGCGGGGCCGAGCAGTACTTC. This codes for CASSLGTSGAEQYF.